This is a list of T cell receptor beta chains from one sample in a study of CD4 T cells in relation to SARS-CoV-2 and coronaviruses. Method: immunoSEQ multiplex PCR; TCRdb's copy keeps in-frame clones and lacks some. The sample holds some 35,000 clones, less than 85% seen once. Antigen specificity for these receptors is unknown. The sample was naive CD4+ T cells from PBMCs, cultured in vitro. These receptors were taken from an adult with COVID-19. Each CDR3 is given without its conserved first and last residue.

v_call cdr3_aa
TRBV6-6 ASSYSGEEQY
TRBV2 ASNGQVDPEAF
TRBV15 ATSNGLAERNNEQF
TRBV5-6 ASSSNLEAF
TRBV25-1 ASKDRGRWSEQY
TRBV12-3/TRBV12-4 ASSFSRNYGYT
TRBV7-9 ASSLGGVYNQPQH
TRBV24-1 ATSEGGPYNEQF
TRBV6-5 ASSQSNRANT
TRBV28 ASSSRTGEY
TRBV18 ASSPPGEQF
TRBV7-9 ASSLGTVGREQF
TRBV7-9 ASSLGGSGANVLT